These 5 T cell receptor beta chains came from one sample sequenced in a study of CD4 T cells in relation to SARS-CoV-2 and coronaviruses. Here immunoSEQ multiplex PCR was the method, and the copy in TCRdb shows in-frame clones only, minus some. The sample comprises around 15,000 clones, 80% to 85% of which are singletons, and approximately 39% rests with the top ten. CD4+ T cells from unexposed donors were obtained before the COVID-19 pandemic (2011-2018). Isolation of CD4+ T cells took place after about 9 days in culture. Antigens for these TCRs are unknown. Sequenced input: CD4+ T cells from PBMCs, cultured in vitro. The receptor source for this set is a human donor in good health.

The chain employs TRBV11-3 and TRBJ2-1; D call uncertain. This CDR3 contains 15 residues. CDR1 SGHNT and CDR2 YENEEA come from the germline V gene. V was shortened by 1 base and J by 5 bases, with 12 bases between the two germline ends. The CDR3: CASSLGVRSHNEQFF. As DNA, the CDR3 is TGTGCCAGCAGCTTAGGGGTCAGGTCCCACAATGAGCAGTTCTTC.

The chain joins TRBV6-5 to TRBJ1-2; D not certain. The length of the CDR3 is 13 residues. V lost 0 bases to trimming and J lost 6 bases, with 8 bases between them. In germline, CDR1 is MNHEY, CDR2 SVGAGI. For the CDR3, the DNA is TGTGCCAGCAGTTACTCGGAGGGAAATGGCTACACCTTC. This gives the protein CASSYSEGNGYTF.

The chain uses TRBV29-1 and TRBJ1-2; TRBD1 matches at 7 bases. CDR3 length: 14 amino acids. Looked up from germline, CDR1 is SQVTM and CDR2 is ANQGSEA. The V segment lost 3 bases and the J segment 4 bases; nucleotides outside the gene matches: 8. The chain's CDR3 is CSVEILGGSYGYTF. The CDR3 DNA is TGCAGCGTTGAGATCTTAGGGGGCAGCTATGGCTACACCTTC.

This clone was observed a handful of times. The chain uses TRBV7-9 and TRBJ2-5; no clear D. Trimming left V 3 bases short and J 1 base short, with 3 bases between. Germline CDR1 reads SEHNR; CDR2 reads FQNEAQ (reference sequence). CDR3 size: 12 residues. CDR3 region: CASSFSQETQYF. CDR3 coding DNA: TGTGCCAGCAGCTTTTCCCAAGAGACCCAGTACTTC.

The V and J genes are TRBV30 and TRBJ2-1, with 10 bases aligning to TRBD2. J lost 1 base, V lost 3 bases, and 6 bases had no gene match. Germline assignment: CDR1 GTSNPN and CDR2 SVGIG (reference sequence). The CDR3 consists of 16 residues. The CDR3 protein is CAWRASGGKSYNEQFF. CDR3 nucleotide sequence: TGTGCCTGGAGGGCTAGCGGGGGAAAATCCTACAATGAGCAGTTCTTC. Variable domain in full (rest from reference TRBV30 and TRBJ2-1): SQTIHQWPATLVQPVGSPLSLECTVEGTSNPNLYWYRQAAGRGLQLLFYSVGIGQISSEVPQNLSASRPQDRQFILSSKKLLLSDSGFYLCAWRASGGKSYNEQFFGPGTRLTVL.